This T cell receptor beta chain is drawn from a study of cytotoxic CD8 clonotypes in ibrutinib-treated CLL (dated by TCRdb to the early 2020s). With regard to the full study: The cohort had eleven to twelve relapsed/refractory and more than 14 treatment-naive patients; under 18 were IGHV unmutated. Samples at response were collected after a median of 12 months of treatment, with a range of roughly 6 to 36 months. Longitudinal samples were available for about 30% of the roughly 86 trial participants. On average, each sample yielded 250,000 to 300,000 productive templates and tens of thousands of productive rearrangements. Cryopreserved peripheral blood mononuclear cells were obtained before treatment, at response, and at either sustained remission or disease progression. Patients were still on ibrutinib when every remission and progressive disease sample was collected. Responses were partial in roughly 24 patients and complete in 2; after median roughly 69 months follow-up, around 15 stayed in remission and approximately 12 progressed.

Study-wide findings and limitations: Sampling times were not matched between sustained-remission and progressing patients, and lymph node repertoires were not studied. Baseline clonality exceeded that of age-matched healthy donors and correlated strongly with circulating CD8+ T-cell counts. Public clonotypes were found to be uncommon and were observed to contract or remain stable during treatment; the increase in clonality was shown to reflect expansion of private clonotypes at ibrutinib response. Clonality rose at ibrutinib response, remained stable during sustained remission, and dropped back toward baseline at progression.

The trim is 3 bases for V and 5 bases for J, with a gap of 5 bases between the germline ends. For CDR1 and CDR2, the germline V gene lists SGHDT and YYEEEE. Counted from cysteine to phenylalanine, this CDR3 has 11 amino acids. Left in the record is the CDR3 DNA by itself, 33 bases read in frame from the first base. A MiSeq instrument was used for deep resolution sequencing, which targeted depths ranging from 1 in 1 million up to 1 in 200,000 T cells, with coverage averaging 10x for each clonotype. The immunoSEQ hsTCRB Kit was used to generate TCR beta libraries. The original pipeline was this. ImmunoSEQ Data Assistant and ImmunoSEQ Analyzer were used for data analysis, and V, D and J genes were assigned according to IMGT definitions. Clonality, which ranges from 0 to 1, was calculated by subtracting the normalized Shannon entropy of productive rearrangement frequencies from one. Public clonotype analysis was restricted to overrepresented clonotypes comprising at least 0.05% of each patient's repertoire. About a dozen age-matched healthy donor repertoires from immuneACCESS served as clonality controls. TCRdb limited this immuneACCESS table to in-frame rearrangements with V and J called. A share of clones is missing; checked studies link under half to unresolved V genes, and the rest is unexplained. The V and J calls and clone size come from that table; D and trimming were worked out from the DNA. The sample records about 140,000 clones, more than 70% of which are singletons. The leading ten clones occupy approximately 7.6% of the sample.

This clone showed up just a few times. Its antigen has not been determined. Per-base quality was not reported, and no clone a single base away is much larger than it. Roughly 1.8 micrograms of genomic DNA were extracted from cryopreserved PBMCs for TCR beta library preparation. High-throughput TCR beta sequencing was performed on longitudinal blood samples from CLL patients receiving ibrutinib monotherapy. The patients were enrolled in a single-center, open-label phase 2 trial of ibrutinib monotherapy. The sequencing here drew on PBMCs, taken after 36 months of ibrutinib treatment. The source is a human donor with chronic lymphocytic leukemia. This chain joins TRBV5-6 to TRBJ2-5, with no confidently assigned D gene. The CDR3 is CASSSLETQYF. The DNA sequence reads TGTGCCAGCAGCTCCTTGGAGACCCAGTACTTC.